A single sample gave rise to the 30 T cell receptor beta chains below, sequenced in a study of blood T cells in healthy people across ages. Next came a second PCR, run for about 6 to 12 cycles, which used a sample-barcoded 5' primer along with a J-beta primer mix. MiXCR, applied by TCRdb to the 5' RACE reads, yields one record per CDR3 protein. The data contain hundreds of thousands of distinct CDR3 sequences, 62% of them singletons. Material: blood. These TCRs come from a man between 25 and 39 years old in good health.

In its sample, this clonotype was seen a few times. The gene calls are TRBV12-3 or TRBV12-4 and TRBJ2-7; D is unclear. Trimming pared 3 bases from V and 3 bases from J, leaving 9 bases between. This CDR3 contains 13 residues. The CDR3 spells CASSLVLSYEQYF. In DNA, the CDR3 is TGTGCCAGCAGTTTGGTCCTAAGCTACGAGCAGTACTTC.

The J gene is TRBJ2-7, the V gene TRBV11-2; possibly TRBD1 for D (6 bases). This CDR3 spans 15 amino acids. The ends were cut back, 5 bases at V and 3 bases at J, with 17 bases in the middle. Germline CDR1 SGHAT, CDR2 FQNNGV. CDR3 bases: TGTGCCAGCAGCCTCTCTGGGGCAGGGGTCTACGAGCAGTACTTC. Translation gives CASSLSGAGVYEQYF.

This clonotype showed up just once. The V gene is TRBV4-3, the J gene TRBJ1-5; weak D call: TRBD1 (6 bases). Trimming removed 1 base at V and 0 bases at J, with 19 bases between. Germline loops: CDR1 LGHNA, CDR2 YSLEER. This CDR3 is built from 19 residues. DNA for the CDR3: TGCGCCAGCAGCCAAGTTTCGGGACTTGGGGGCTATAGCAATCAGCCCCAGCATTTT. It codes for CASSQVSGLGGYSNQPQHF.

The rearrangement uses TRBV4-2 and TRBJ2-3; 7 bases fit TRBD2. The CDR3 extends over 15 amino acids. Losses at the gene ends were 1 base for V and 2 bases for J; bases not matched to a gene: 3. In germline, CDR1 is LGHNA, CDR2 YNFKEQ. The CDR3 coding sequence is TGTGCCAGCAGCCAAGGGGGGACTACCACAGATACGCAGTATTTT. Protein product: CASSQGGTTTDTQYF.

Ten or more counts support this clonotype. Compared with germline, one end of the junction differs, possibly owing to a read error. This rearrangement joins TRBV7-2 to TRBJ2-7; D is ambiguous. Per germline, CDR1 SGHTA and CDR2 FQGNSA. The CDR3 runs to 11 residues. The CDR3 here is CASRSSYEQYF. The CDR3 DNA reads TGCGCCAGCAGGTCCTCCTACGAGCAGTACTTC.

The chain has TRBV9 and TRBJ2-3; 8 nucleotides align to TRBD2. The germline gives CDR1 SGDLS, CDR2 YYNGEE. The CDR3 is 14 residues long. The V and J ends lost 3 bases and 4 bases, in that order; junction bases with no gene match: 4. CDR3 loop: CASSASRGADTQYF. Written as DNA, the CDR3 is TGTGCCAGCAGCGCCTCGCGGGGGGCAGATACGCAGTATTTT.

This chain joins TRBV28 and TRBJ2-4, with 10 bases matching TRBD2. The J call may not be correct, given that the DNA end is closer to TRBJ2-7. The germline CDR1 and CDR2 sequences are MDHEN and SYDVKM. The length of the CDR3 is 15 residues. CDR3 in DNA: TGTGCCAGCAGCCAAGTAGCGGGGGGTATTGGCGAGCAGTACTTC. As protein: CASSQVAGGIGEQYF.

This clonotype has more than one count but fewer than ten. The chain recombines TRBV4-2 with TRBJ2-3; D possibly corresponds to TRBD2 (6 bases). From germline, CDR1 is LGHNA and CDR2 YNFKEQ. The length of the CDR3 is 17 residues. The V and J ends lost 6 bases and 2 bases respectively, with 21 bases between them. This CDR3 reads CASSLADAGYTTDTQYF. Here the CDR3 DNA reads TGTGCCAGCAGTCTAGCCGACGCGGGGTACACCACAGATACGCAGTATTTT.

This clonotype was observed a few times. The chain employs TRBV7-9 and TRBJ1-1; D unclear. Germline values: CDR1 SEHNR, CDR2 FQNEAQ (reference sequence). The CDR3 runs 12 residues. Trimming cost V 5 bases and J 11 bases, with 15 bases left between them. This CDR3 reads CASSQVRVGAFF. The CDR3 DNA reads TGTGCCAGCAGCCAGGTCCGCGTTGGGGCTTTCTTT.

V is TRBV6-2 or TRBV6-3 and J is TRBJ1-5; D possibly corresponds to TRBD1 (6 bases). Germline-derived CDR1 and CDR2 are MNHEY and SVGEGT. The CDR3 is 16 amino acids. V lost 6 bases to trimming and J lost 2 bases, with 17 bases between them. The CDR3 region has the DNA TGTGCCAGCAGCCCTGACAGGCCCAATGGCAATCAGCCCCAGCATTTT. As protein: CASSPDRPNGNQPQHF.

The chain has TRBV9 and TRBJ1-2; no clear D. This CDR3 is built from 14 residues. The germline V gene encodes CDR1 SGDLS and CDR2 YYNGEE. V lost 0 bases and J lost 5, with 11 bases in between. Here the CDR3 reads CASSVDDSRYGYTF. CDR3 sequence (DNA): TGTGCCAGCAGCGTAGACGACTCGCGGTATGGCTACACCTTC.

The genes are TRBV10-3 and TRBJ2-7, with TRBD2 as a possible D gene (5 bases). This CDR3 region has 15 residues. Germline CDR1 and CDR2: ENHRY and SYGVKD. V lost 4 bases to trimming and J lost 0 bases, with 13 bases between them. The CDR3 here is CAISAAGGISYEQYF. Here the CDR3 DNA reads TGTGCCATCAGTGCGGCAGGAGGTATCTCCTACGAGCAGTACTTC.

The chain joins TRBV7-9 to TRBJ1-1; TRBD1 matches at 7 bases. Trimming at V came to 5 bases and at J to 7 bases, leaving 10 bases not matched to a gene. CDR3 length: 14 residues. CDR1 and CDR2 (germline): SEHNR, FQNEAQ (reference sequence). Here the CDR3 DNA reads TGTGCCAGCAGCCTAACAGGGGTTGTAAATGAAGCTTTCTTT. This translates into CASSLTGVVNEAFF.

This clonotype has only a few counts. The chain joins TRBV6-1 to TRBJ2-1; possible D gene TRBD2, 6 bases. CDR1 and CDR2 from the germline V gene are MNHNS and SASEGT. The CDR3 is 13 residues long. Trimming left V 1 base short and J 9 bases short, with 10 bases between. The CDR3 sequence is CASSEGRETEQFF. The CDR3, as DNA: TGTGCCAGCAGTGAAGGGAGGGAGACTGAGCAGTTCTTC.

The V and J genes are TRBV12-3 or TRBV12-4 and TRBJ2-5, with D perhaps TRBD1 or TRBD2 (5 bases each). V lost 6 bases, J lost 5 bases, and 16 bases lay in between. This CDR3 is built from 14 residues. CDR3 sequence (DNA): TGTGCCAGCAGCCGAGCCGGGGCCGGGGAGACCCAGTACTTC. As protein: CASSRAGAGETQYF.

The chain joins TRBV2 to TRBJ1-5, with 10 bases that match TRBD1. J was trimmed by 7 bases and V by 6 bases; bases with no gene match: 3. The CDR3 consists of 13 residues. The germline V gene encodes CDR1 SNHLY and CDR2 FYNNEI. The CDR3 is CASRGTGEQPQHF. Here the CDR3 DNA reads TGTGCCAGCAGAGGGACAGGGGAACAGCCCCAGCATTTT.

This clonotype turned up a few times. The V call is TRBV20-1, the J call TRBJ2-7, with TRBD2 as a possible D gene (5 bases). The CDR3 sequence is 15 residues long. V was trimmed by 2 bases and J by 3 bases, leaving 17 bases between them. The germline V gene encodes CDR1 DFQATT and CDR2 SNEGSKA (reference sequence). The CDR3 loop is CSARRETEKNYEQYF. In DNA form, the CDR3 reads TGCAGTGCTAGACGGGAAACAGAGAAGAACTACGAGCAGTACTTC.

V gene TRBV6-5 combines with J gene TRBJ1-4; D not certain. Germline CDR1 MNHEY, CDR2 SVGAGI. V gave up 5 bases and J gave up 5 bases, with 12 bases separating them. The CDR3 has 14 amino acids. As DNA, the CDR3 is TGTGCCAGCAGTAAGGAACTTATGAATGAAAAACTGTTTTTT. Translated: CASSKELMNEKLFF.

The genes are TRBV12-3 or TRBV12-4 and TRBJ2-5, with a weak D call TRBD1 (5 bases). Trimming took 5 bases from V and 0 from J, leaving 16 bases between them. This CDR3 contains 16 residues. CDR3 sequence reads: CASSPKDMGNQETQYF. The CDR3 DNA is TGTGCCAGCAGTCCTAAGGACATGGGGAACCAAGAGACCCAGTACTTC.

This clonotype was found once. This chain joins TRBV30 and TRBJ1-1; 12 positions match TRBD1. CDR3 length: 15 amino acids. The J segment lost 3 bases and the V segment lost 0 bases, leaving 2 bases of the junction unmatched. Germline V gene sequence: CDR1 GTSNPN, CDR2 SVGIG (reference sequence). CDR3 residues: CAWSVGTGGDTEAFF. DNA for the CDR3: TGTGCCTGGAGTGTGGGGACAGGGGGCGACACTGAAGCTTTCTTT.

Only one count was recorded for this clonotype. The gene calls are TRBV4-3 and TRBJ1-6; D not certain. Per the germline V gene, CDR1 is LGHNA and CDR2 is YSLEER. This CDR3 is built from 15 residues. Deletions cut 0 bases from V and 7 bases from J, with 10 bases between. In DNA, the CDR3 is TGCGCCAGCAGCCAAGATGACGCCAGAAATTCACCCCTCCACTTT. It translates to CASSQDDARNSPLHF.

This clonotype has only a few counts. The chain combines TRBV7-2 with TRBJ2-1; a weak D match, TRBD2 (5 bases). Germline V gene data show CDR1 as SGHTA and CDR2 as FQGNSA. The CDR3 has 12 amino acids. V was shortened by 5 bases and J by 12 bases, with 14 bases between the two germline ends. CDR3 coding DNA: TGTGCCAGCAGCCTCGCGGGTGCGGGGCAGTTCTTC. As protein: CASSLAGAGQFF. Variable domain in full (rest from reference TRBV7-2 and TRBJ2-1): GAGVSQSPSNKVTEKGKDVELRCDPISGHTALYWYRQSLGQGLEFLIYFQGNSAPDKSGLPSDRFSAERTGGSVSTLTIQRTQQEDSAVYLCASSLAGAGQFFGPGTRLTVL.

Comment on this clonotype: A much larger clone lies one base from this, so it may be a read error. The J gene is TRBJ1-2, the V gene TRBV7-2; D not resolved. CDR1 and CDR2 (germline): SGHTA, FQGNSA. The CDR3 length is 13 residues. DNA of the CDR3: TGTGCCAGCAGCTTAGACAGTAACTATGGCTGCACCTTC. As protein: CASSLDSNYGCTF.

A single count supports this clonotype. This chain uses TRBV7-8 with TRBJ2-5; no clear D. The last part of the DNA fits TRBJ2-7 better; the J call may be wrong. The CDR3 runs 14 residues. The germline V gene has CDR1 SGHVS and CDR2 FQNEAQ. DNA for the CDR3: TGTGCCAGCAGCTTAGTGCTTCGGCAGCACGAGCAGTACTTC. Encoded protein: CASSLVLRQHEQYF.

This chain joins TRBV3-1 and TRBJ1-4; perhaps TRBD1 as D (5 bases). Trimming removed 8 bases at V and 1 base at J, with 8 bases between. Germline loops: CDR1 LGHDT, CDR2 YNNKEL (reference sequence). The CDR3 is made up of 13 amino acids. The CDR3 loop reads CASWGRTNEKLFF. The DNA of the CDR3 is TGTGCCAGCTGGGGCAGAACTAATGAAAAACTGTTTTTT.

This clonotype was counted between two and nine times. DNA for the CDR3: TGTGCCAGCAGTGTAACCCGTGGCTACACCTTC. Protein: CASSVTRGYTF. V and J are TRBV2 and TRBJ1-2; D call uncertain. V was cut by 4 bases and J by 7 bases, with 7 bases left in between. The germline V gene encodes CDR1 SNHLY and CDR2 FYNNEI. The CDR3 spans 11 residues.

The CDR3 region has the DNA TGTGCCAGCAGGGCAGGGGCGCCGAACACTGAAGCTTTCTTT. Its translation: CASRAGAPNTEAFF. The chain links TRBV2 to TRBJ1-1; D possibly corresponds to TRBD1 (6 bases). Germline-derived CDR1 and CDR2 are SNHLY and FYNNEI. The CDR3 sequence is 14 residues long. V gave up 6 bases and J gave up 1 base, with 12 bases separating them.

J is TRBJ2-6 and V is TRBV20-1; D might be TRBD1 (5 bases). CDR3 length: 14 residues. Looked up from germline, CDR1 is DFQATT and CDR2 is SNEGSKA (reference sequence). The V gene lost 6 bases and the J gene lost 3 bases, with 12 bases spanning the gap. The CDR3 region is CSAWGRGGANVLTF. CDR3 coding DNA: TGCAGTGCATGGGGCCGAGGTGGGGCCAACGTCCTGACTTTC.

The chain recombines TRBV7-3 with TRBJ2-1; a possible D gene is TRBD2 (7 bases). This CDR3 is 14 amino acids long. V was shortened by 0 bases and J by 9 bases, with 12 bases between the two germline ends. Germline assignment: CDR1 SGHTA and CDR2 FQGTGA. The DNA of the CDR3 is TGTGCCAGCAGCTTAACGGGGGGGCCAGCTGAGCAGTTCTTC. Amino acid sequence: CASSLTGGPAEQFF.

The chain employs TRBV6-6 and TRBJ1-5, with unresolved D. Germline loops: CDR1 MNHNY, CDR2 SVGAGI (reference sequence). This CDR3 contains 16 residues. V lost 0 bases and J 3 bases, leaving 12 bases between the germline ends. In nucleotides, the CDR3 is TGTGCCAGCAGTTACTCGCTCGGGGAGGACAATCAGCCCCAGCATTTT. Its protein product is CASSYSLGEDNQPQHF.